The 30 T cell receptor beta chains below were found in one sample sequenced in a study of shared clonotypes between healthy human individuals. Sequenced by immunoSEQ multiplex PCR; TCRdb stores in-frame clones only, minus some. Of over 2 million clones listed, over 85% are singletons. Sequenced input: naive CD4+ T cells sorted from blood. This sample's subset: CD45RA+ positively selected. The receptor source for this set is a man aged 18 to 30 in good health.

The chain recombines TRBV5-8 with TRBJ1-1; tentatively, D is TRBD1 (5 bases). V gave up 4 bases and J gave up 5 bases, with 15 bases separating them. Germline CDR1 is SGHTS and CDR2 is YDEGEE. The CDR3 runs 14 residues. CDR3 nucleotide sequence: TGTGCCAGCAGCCCCTTAACTGGACATACTGAAGCTTTCTTT. Its translation: CASSPLTGHTEAFF.

V and J are TRBV5-1 and TRBJ2-7; D is unclear. Germline lookup yields CDR1 SGHRS and CDR2 YFSETQ. This CDR3 region has 16 residues. Between the trimmed V and J ends, which lost 5 bases and 2 bases, there was a span of 20 bases. The CDR3 coding sequence is TGCGCCAGCAGAGCAGACCCGGCGATTCCTACCTACGAGCAGTACTTC. Its protein product is CASRADPAIPTYEQYF.

The chain carries TRBV6-1 and TRBJ2-7; D gene unclear. CDR1 is MNHNS, CDR2 SASEGT, per germline. CDR3 length equals 14 residues. Trimming shortened V by 7 bases and J by 0 bases, and 13 bases separated the two germline ends. CDR3 bases: TGTGCCAGCACACGAACGGAGAGCTCCTACGAGCAGTACTTC. Translating gives CASTRTESSYEQYF.

The gene calls are TRBV10-1 and TRBJ2-2; 7 nucleotides line up with TRBD2. The trim removed 4 bases at V and 4 bases at J, leaving 3 bases unmatched. This CDR3 region has 14 residues. Germline CDR1 is WNHNN and CDR2 is SYGVQD (reference sequence). In DNA, the CDR3 is TGCGCCAGCAGTGCTAGCGGTTTCACCGGGGAGCTGTTTTTT. Protein product: CASSASGFTGELFF.

J is TRBJ2-5 and V is TRBV2; TRBD2 aligns across 13 bases. The length of the CDR3 is 16 residues. Germline CDR1 SNHLY, CDR2 FYNNEI. Trimming took 4 bases from V and 4 from J; bases not matched to a gene: 6. The CDR3 spells CASSVSGLAGLETQYF. CDR3 nucleotides: TGTGCCAGCAGTGTCTCGGGACTAGCGGGGTTAGAGACCCAGTACTTC.

This clone showed up just once. The chain employs TRBV11-2 and TRBJ1-1, with 9 bases matching TRBD1. Trimming at V came to 6 bases and at J to 4 bases, leaving 15 bases not matched to a gene. This CDR3 has 17 residues. Looked up from germline, CDR1 is SGHAT and CDR2 is FQNNGV. This chain's CDR3 is CASRQDPTGGLGTEAFF. As DNA, the CDR3 is TGTGCCAGCAGACAAGACCCGACAGGGGGTTTGGGCACTGAAGCTTTCTTT.

Comments on this clone: The sample has other DNA sequences that encode this CDR3 too. This chain joins TRBV18 and TRBJ2-7, with unresolved D. The germline V and J ends were trimmed by 0 bases and 2 bases, with 8 bases remaining between them. The CDR3 is made up of 14 amino acids. Germline CDR1 is KGHSH and CDR2 is LQKENI. The CDR3 here is CASSPPDGPYEQYF. DNA for the CDR3: TGTGCCAGCTCACCACCGGACGGACCCTACGAGCAGTACTTC.

The chain is built from TRBV21-1 and TRBJ2-3. TRBV21-1 is assigned pseudogene status. This CDR3 is built from 14 residues. The CDR3 loop is CASRYEPRHDTQYF. CDR3 nucleotides: TGTGCCAGCAGATATGAGCCCCGGCACGATACGCAGTATTTT.

The V and J genes are TRBV28 and TRBJ2-7, with 7 bases identical to TRBD1. With V trimmed by 2 bases and J by 2 bases, 9 bases remained unmatched. Germline-derived CDR1 and CDR2 are MDHEN and SYDVKM. The CDR3 is 16 residues long. CDR3 sequence (DNA): TGTGCCAGCAGTTTAATGGCCGGGACAGCTCCCTACGAGCAGTACTTC. Amino acids: CASSLMAGTAPYEQYF.

This chain uses TRBV5-1 with TRBJ2-5; TRBD1 matches at 9 bases. Trimming cost V 1 base and J 4 bases; bases outside gene matches: 8. CDR3 size: 16 residues. CDR1 and CDR2 from the germline V gene are SGHRS and YFSETQ. This chain's CDR3 is CASSLMGQGALETQYF. CDR3 nucleotides: TGCGCCAGCAGCTTGATGGGACAGGGAGCTCTAGAGACCCAGTACTTC.

The chain carries TRBV6-5 and TRBJ1-3; D call uncertain. The CDR3 totals 15 residues. V lost 0 bases and J lost 7, with 13 bases in between. Germline V gene sequence: CDR1 MNHEY, CDR2 SVGAGI. The DNA of the CDR3 is TGTGCCAGCAGTTACTCGCCCTCTCAAGGGAACACCATATATTTT. This encodes CASSYSPSQGNTIYF.

V is TRBV19 and J is TRBJ1-5, with 9 positions matching TRBD1. V was clipped by 6 bases and J by 6 bases; unmatched bases: 12. The CDR3 loop spans 16 amino acids. Germline V CDR1 and CDR2: LNHDA, SQIVND (reference sequence). CDR3 region: CASRMGDRAGSQPQHF. CDR3 nucleotides: TGTGCCAGTAGGATGGGGGACAGGGCGGGGAGTCAGCCCCAGCATTTT.

About this clone itself: The same CDR3 also results from other DNA sequences found in this sample. The gene calls are TRBV5-1 and TRBJ1-1; no firm D call. Trimming removed 0 bases from V and 0 bases from J, with 6 bases in between. Germline CDR1 SGHRS, CDR2 YFSETQ. The CDR3 length is 14 residues. CDR3 coding DNA: TGCGCCAGCAGCTTGGACGGACTGAACACTGAAGCTTTCTTT. This sequence encodes CASSLDGLNTEAFF.

The chain uses TRBV27 and TRBJ1-1, with D unclear. The CDR3 extends over 13 amino acids. Germline CDR1 reads MNHEY; CDR2 reads SMNVEV (reference sequence). V was shortened by 5 bases and J by 1 base, with 8 bases between the two germline ends. The CDR3, as DNA: TGTGCCAGCAGTCCCTTCACGAACACTGAAGCTTTCTTT. It encodes CASSPFTNTEAFF.

This chain connects TRBV19 to TRBJ2-2, with 9 bases aligning to TRBD1. Per the germline V gene, CDR1 is LNHDA and CDR2 is SQIVND (reference sequence). The ends lost 10 bases at V and 7 bases at J; junction bases unmatched: 10. CDR3 length equals 14 residues. CDR3 residues: CATDRGFKGGELFF. CDR3 DNA sequence: TGTGCCACAGACAGGGGGTTTAAGGGCGGGGAGCTGTTTTTT.

Note on this clone: In the same sample, other DNA sequences code for this CDR3. The gene calls are TRBV5-4 and TRBJ2-7; D is perhaps TRBD1 or TRBD2 (5 bases each). CDR3 length equals 15 residues. V dropped 0 bases and J dropped 2 bases, with 12 bases sitting between them. Germline values: CDR1 SGHNT, CDR2 YYREEE (reference sequence). DNA for the CDR3: TGTGCCAGCAGCTTGGCCGGGACGGTTCCCTACGAGCAGTACTTC. Translating gives CASSLAGTVPYEQYF.

The genes are TRBV6-1 and TRBJ1-2; perhaps TRBD1 as D (5 bases). Germline-derived CDR1 and CDR2 are MNHNS and SASEGT. This CDR3 region has 13 residues. V dropped 5 bases and J dropped 6 bases, with 13 bases sitting between them. The CDR3 bases are TGTGCCAGCAGTCAGACCGGGACTCATGGCTACACCTTC. Amino acids: CASSQTGTHGYTF.

V is TRBV4-1 and J is TRBJ2-3, with 8 bases that match TRBD1. The germline gives CDR1 MGHRA, CDR2 YSYEKL. J lost 2 bases, V lost 8 bases, and 6 bases had no gene match. The CDR3 contains 14 residues. The CDR3 loop is CASATGQDTDTQYF. CDR3 DNA sequence: TGCGCCAGCGCTACGGGACAGGACACAGATACGCAGTATTTT.

About this clone: This specimen includes other DNA sequences encoding the same CDR3. The DNA for the CDR3 is TGTGCCAGCAGCCCCCGGACAGGGGGGAATGAGCAGTTCTTC. It translates to CASSPRTGGNEQFF. V gene TRBV7-2 combines with J gene TRBJ2-1, with TRBD1 matching over 10 bases. V lost 5 bases to trimming and J lost 7 bases; unmatched junction nucleotides: 5. The CDR3 spans 14 residues. Looked up from germline, CDR1 is SGHTA and CDR2 is FQGNSA. The full variable domain, its missing parts supplied by reference TRBV7-2 and TRBJ2-1, is GAGVSQSPSNKVTEKGKDVELRCDPISGHTALYWYRQSLGQGLEFLIYFQGNSAPDKSGLPSDRFSAERTGGSVSTLTIQRTQQEDSAVYLCASSPRTGGNEQFFGPGTRLTVL.

The J gene is TRBJ2-7, the V gene TRBV6-1, with D tentatively TRBD2 (6 bases). The germline CDR1 and CDR2 sequences are MNHNS and SASEGT. This CDR3 has 13 residues. V was shortened by 7 bases and J by 2 bases, with 12 bases between the two germline ends. CDR3 bases: TGTGCCAGCATTAATAGCGGTACCTACGAGCAGTACTTC. This sequence encodes CASINSGTYEQYF.

The rearrangement links TRBV4-1 to TRBJ1-2; 8 bases map to TRBD1. V lost 4 bases to trimming and J lost 3 bases; unmatched junction nucleotides: 7. CDR1 MGHRA and CDR2 YSYEKL come from the germline V gene. This CDR3 is 15 amino acids long. CDR3 sequence: CASSRDGQGDYGYTF. DNA for the CDR3: TGCGCCAGCAGCCGGGACGGACAGGGAGACTATGGCTACACCTTC.

The rearrangement links TRBV27 to TRBJ2-3; D is unresolved. Germline CDR1 reads MNHEY; CDR2 reads SMNVEV (reference sequence). The CDR3 spans 15 residues. The ends were cut back, 4 bases at V and 5 bases at J, with 16 bases in the middle. CDR3 coding DNA: TGTGCCAGCAGTTCCCGGGTCCAGGTGGTAGATACGCAGTATTTT. Translated, it gives CASSSRVQVVDTQYF.

The rearrangement links TRBV18 to TRBJ1-2, with 12 bases fitting TRBD1. CDR1 KGHSH and CDR2 LQKENI come from the germline V gene. There are 17 residues in the CDR3. V lost 1 base, J lost 3 bases, and 6 bases stayed unmatched. This chain's CDR3 is CASSPQPGTGGDYGYTF. For the CDR3, the DNA is TGTGCCAGCTCACCACAACCCGGGACAGGGGGCGACTATGGCTACACCTTC.

The chain links TRBV28 to TRBJ1-1; TRBD1 matches at 8 bases. The CDR3 is 14 residues long. From germline, CDR1 is MDHEN and CDR2 SYDVKM. V shed 6 bases and J 4 bases; nucleotides not matched to a gene: 7. The CDR3 reads CASRQGGAVTEAFF. Here the CDR3 DNA reads TGTGCCAGCAGACAGGGGGGGGCTGTCACTGAAGCTTTCTTT. Complete variable domain (other parts from reference TRBV28 and TRBJ1-1): DVKVTQSSRYLVKRTGEKVFLECVQDMDHENMFWYRQDPGLGLRLIYFSYDVKMKEKGDIPEGYSVSREKKERFSLILESASTNQTSMYLCASRQGGAVTEAFFGQGTRLTVV.

This chain links TRBV5-1 with TRBJ1-3; no clear D gene. Trimming took off 0 bases at V and 3 bases at J, with 4 bases between the two ends. Per germline, CDR1 SGHRS and CDR2 YFSETQ. This CDR3 has 13 residues. CDR3 DNA: TGCGCCAGCAGCTTGGAGGTTGGAAACACCATATATTTT. It yields the protein CASSLEVGNTIYF.

About this clone itself: One end of the junction is discordant with germline, which a read error may explain. The V and J genes are TRBV27 and TRBJ1-4; no firm D call. The V gene's germline CDR1 is MNHEY and CDR2 SMNVEV (reference sequence). The CDR3 contains 14 residues. As DNA, the CDR3 is TGTACCAGCACCCGGACCGCAACTAATGAAAAACTGTTTTTT. Protein product: CTSTRTATNEKLFF. The full variable domain, completed using reference TRBV27 and TRBJ1-4, is EAQVTQNPRYLITVTGKKLTVTCSQNMNHEYMSWYRQDPGLGLRQIYYSMNVEVTDKGDVPEGYKVSRKEKRNFPLILESPSPNQTSLYFCTSTRTATNEKLFFGSGTQLSVL.

The chain has TRBV10-1 and TRBJ2-1, with a tentative D call TRBD2 (7 bases). Germline V lookup: CDR1 WNHNN, CDR2 SYGVQD (reference sequence). CDR3 size: 14 residues. The V end lost 5 bases, the J end lost 10 bases, and 18 bases lay between the germline ends. Written as DNA, the CDR3 is TGCGCCAGCAGTCACTCGGGGGGCCCGGCCGAGCAGTTCTTC. This encodes CASSHSGGPAEQFF.

The rearrangement links TRBV6-1 to TRBJ1-1; D perhaps matches TRBD1 (6 bases). The germline V and J ends were trimmed by 5 bases and 3 bases, with 16 bases remaining between them. Germline V CDR1 and CDR2: MNHNS, SASEGT. CDR3 length: 15 amino acids. In nucleotides, the CDR3 is TGTGCCAGCAGTTCCGACGACAGGAGGGACACTGAAGCTTTCTTT. Translated: CASSSDDRRDTEAFF.

The chain links TRBV5-1 to TRBJ2-7; D possibly corresponds to TRBD1 (6 bases). Deletions cut 4 bases from V and 5 bases from J, with 13 bases between. Per germline, CDR1 SGHRS and CDR2 YFSETQ. The CDR3 has 13 amino acids. CDR3 in amino acids: CASSLDSWDEQYF. The DNA for the CDR3 is TGCGCCAGCAGCCTGGACAGCTGGGACGAGCAGTACTTC.

This clone appeared once. CDR3 in DNA: TGCGCCAGCAGCCTGACCAGGGGGAACACTGAAGCTTTCTTT. This codes for CASSLTRGNTEAFF. This chain uses TRBV5-1 with TRBJ1-1, with a tentative D call TRBD1 (6 bases). V was trimmed by 4 bases and J by 1 base, leaving 11 bases between them. Germline CDR1 and CDR2: SGHRS and YFSETQ. This CDR3 is built from 14 residues.